This T cell receptor beta chain comes out of a study of blood T cells in healthy people across ages. The study's findings and limits: Long-lived donors carried more naive CD4+ cells and greater diversity than aged donors. With unsorted PBMCs, a conclusive comparison of naive versus antigen-experienced cells was not possible.

About this clonotype itself: Its antigen is still unknown.

The CDR3 has 15 residues. V was clipped by 6 bases and J by 2 bases, with 17 bases between them. Germline V gives CDR1 SGHDT, CDR2 YYEEEE. Together with a sample-barcoded 5' primer, a J-beta primer mix was included in a second PCR lasting about 7 to 11 cycles. TCRdb passed the 5' RACE reads through MiXCR, listing each CDR3 protein once. This sample has 750,000 to 850,000 distinct CDR3 sequences, with 25% found just once. This sample also belongs to another study, concerning T cells of mothers and their children. This second study says: Related and unrelated pairs show similar shaping of TCR recombination output by thymic selection.

The chain recombines TRBV5-6 with TRBJ1-2; D ambiguous. Sequencing was carried out using blood. The TCR originated in a boy between 10 and 17 years old in good health. The CDR3 loop is CASITEGRQNYGYTF. The CDR3 region has the DNA TGTGCCAGCATCACTGAAGGGCGGCAAAACTATGGCTACACCTTC.